This T cell receptor beta chain is from a study of metastatic and nonmetastatic thyroid tumors. Overall study context: Patients with malignant and benign thyroid disease provided blood and tumor or nodule tissue, whose repertoires were compared. The study's findings and limits: The study reportedly found significantly higher TCR beta diversity in malignant thyroid tumors than benign nodules, in blood and tumor.

This clone was detected many times. Its target is not known. No treatment of any kind had been given to any patient before thyroid surgery. CDR3 length: 13 residues. Deletions cut 0 bases from V and 2 bases from J, with 3 bases between. Germline CDR1 is SGHRS and CDR2 is YFSETQ. In the original processing: Variation in CDR3 across clinicopathological groups served as the basis for constructing a distant-metastasis classifier in papillary thyroid cancer. TCRdb reanalyzed the PCR reads with MiXCR. The V and J calls shown here were made by TCRdb, not taken from the authors' results. This sample has more than 20,000 clones, with around a fifth found just once.

This receptor was obtained from a female donor with papillary thyroid cancer or a benign thyroid nodule (not recorded which). Some clones in this sample may be carry-over from other donors' samples. The sequenced material came from tumor tissue. The chain uses TRBV5-1 and TRBJ2-1, with D uncertain. CDR3 loop: CASSLDTYNEQFF. The CDR3 DNA reads as TGCGCCAGCAGCTTGGACACCTACAATGAGCAGTTCTTC.